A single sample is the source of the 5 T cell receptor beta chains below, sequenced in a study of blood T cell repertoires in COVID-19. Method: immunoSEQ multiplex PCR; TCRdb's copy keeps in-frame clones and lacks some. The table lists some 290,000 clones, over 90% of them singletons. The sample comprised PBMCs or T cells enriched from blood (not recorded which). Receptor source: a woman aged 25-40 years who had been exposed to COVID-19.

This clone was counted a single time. The CDR3 nucleotides read TGTGCCAGCAGCCCGAACCTAGCGAACACCGGGGAGCTGTTTTTT. It is translated as CASSPNLANTGELFF. The chain employs TRBV11-2 and TRBJ2-2; no reliable D call. V was shortened by 5 bases and J by 0 bases, with 10 bases between the two germline ends. CDR3 length: 15 amino acids. Looked up from germline, CDR1 is SGHAT and CDR2 is FQNNGV.

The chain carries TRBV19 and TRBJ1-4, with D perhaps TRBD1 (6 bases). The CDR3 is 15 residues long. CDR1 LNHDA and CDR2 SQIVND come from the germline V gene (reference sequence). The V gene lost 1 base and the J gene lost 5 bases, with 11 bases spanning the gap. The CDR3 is CASSIAQGVNEKLFF. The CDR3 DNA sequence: TGTGCCAGTAGTATAGCACAGGGAGTAAATGAAAAACTGTTTTTT.

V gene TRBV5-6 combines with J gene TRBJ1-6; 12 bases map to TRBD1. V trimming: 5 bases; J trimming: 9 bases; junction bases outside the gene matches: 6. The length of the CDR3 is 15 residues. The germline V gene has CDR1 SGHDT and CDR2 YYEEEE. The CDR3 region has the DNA TGTGCCAGCAGTTTCCGGGACAGGGGGCCTTCACCCCTCCACTTT. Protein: CASSFRDRGPSPLHF.

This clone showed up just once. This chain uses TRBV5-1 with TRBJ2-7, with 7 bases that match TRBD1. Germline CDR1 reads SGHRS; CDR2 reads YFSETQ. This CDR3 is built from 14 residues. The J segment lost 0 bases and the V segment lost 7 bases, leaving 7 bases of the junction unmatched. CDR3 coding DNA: TGCGCCAGCTCCACAGGGGTCCACTCCTACGAGCAGTACTTC. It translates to CASSTGVHSYEQYF.

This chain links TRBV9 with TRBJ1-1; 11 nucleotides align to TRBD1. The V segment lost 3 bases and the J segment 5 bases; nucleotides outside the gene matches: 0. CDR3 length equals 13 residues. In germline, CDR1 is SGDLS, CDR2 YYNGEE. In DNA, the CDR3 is TGTGCCAGCAGCGGGGACAGGGGGACTGAAGCTTTCTTT. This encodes CASSGDRGTEAFF.